These 10 T cell receptor beta chains came from one sample sequenced in a study of cytomegalovirus exposure and HLA in healthy donors. Vbeta (60) and Jbeta (13) primers were used in the PCR. Assay: immunoSEQ multiplex PCR; the TCRdb copy retains only in-frame clones and omits some. In the table there are tens of thousands of clones, around three quarters of which are singletons. The sample consisted of PBMCs. Every receptor here comes from a middle-aged woman in good health and CMV-seropositive.

On this clone: Different DNA sequences within this sample yield the same CDR3. The chain carries TRBV27 and TRBJ1-1; D unresolved. The ends were cut back, 6 bases at V and 4 bases at J, with 6 bases in the middle. The CDR3 is 11 residues long. Germline loops: CDR1 MNHEY, CDR2 SMNVEV (reference sequence). CDR3 protein: CASSAGTEAFF. The CDR3 coding sequence is TGTGCCAGCAGCGCGGGCACTGAAGCTTTCTTT.

This chain links TRBV7-9 with TRBJ2-2, with 9 positions matching TRBD1. The V gene's germline CDR1 is SEHNR and CDR2 FQNEAQ (reference sequence). The trim removed 5 bases at V and 3 bases at J, leaving 7 bases unmatched. This CDR3 spans 16 amino acids. The CDR3 DNA is TGTGCCAGCAGCCCCCGGGACAGGGAGGACACCGGGGAGCTGTTTTTT. Translated: CASSPRDREDTGELFF.

The J gene is TRBJ2-7, the V gene TRBV21-1; the table assigns TRBD1, which was not confirmed against the DNA. TRBV21-1 counts as a pseudogene. The CDR3 loop spans 16 amino acids. CDR3 sequence (DNA): TGTGTCAGCAGCAAATGTGGGACAGTGACTTCCTACGAGCAGTACTTC. Amino acids: CVSSKCGTVTSYEQYF.

This chain uses TRBV6-5 with TRBJ2-1; the match to TRBD1 covers 7 bases. This CDR3 comprises 15 residues. After removal of 7 bases from V and 5 bases from J, the junction contained 11 bases not matched to a gene. Per germline, CDR1 MNHEY and CDR2 SVGAGI. DNA for the CDR3: TGTGCCAGCACCTTCGACAGGGCGTCTCACAATGAGCAGTTCTTC. It yields the protein CASTFDRASHNEQFF.

The V gene is TRBV4-3, the J gene TRBJ2-3, with 12 bases matching TRBD2. CDR1 and CDR2 from the germline V gene are LGHNA and YSLEER. J gave up 1 base and V 1 base, and 0 bases lay outside the gene matches. The CDR3 has 16 amino acids. CDR3 DNA sequence: TGCGCCAGCAGCCAAGCTAGCGGGGGGGGCACAGATACGCAGTATTTT. Translating gives CASSQASGGGTDTQYF.

V gene TRBV18 combines with J gene TRBJ1-2, with 8 bases that match TRBD1. Germline loops: CDR1 KGHSH, CDR2 LQKENI. The CDR3 extends over 16 amino acids. J lost 6 bases, V lost 0 bases, and 9 bases had no gene match. The chain's CDR3 is CASSPPSRDRLNGYTF. CDR3 in DNA: TGTGCCAGCTCACCACCTTCACGGGACAGGTTGAATGGCTACACCTTC.

The chain uses TRBV4-1 and TRBJ2-7; 8 nucleotides line up with TRBD1. The germline V gene encodes CDR1 MGHRA and CDR2 YSYEKL. Trimming removed 1 base from V and 0 bases from J; junction bases left unmatched: 2. The CDR3 sequence is 15 residues long. CDR3 bases: TGCGCCAGCAGCCAAGGACAGGGGCCCTCCTACGAGCAGTACTTC. This gives the protein CASSQGQGPSYEQYF.

The rearrangement uses TRBV6-5 and TRBJ1-1; a possible D gene is TRBD1 (6 bases). The germline V gene has CDR1 MNHEY and CDR2 SVGAGI. The V and J ends lost 4 bases and 0 bases respectively, with 9 bases between them. The CDR3 length is 14 residues. CDR3 protein: CASSWDTVNTEAFF. CDR3 bases: TGTGCCAGCAGTTGGGACACTGTGAACACTGAAGCTTTCTTT.

V is TRBV30 and J is TRBJ1-1, with TRBD1 matching 7 bases. Germline V gene lookup returns CDR1 GTSNPN and CDR2 SVGIG (reference sequence). The ends lost 3 bases at V and 5 bases at J; junction bases unmatched: 9. This CDR3 contains 14 residues. DNA for the CDR3: TGTGCCTGGAGCCCAGGGGGGACACAGACTGAAGCTTTCTTT. The encoded protein is CAWSPGGTQTEAFF.

The chain couples TRBV7-3 to TRBJ1-5, with D possibly matching TRBD1 (5 bases). CDR1 and CDR2 (germline): SGHTA, FQGTGA. The V end lost 5 bases, the J end lost 7 bases, and 12 bases lay between the germline ends. The CDR3 extends over 13 amino acids. The DNA for the CDR3 is TGTGCCAGCAGCGCGGGAGCAGGGCAGCCCCAGCATTTT. Its translation is CASSAGAGQPQHF. Full variable domain (missing parts from reference TRBV7-3 and TRBJ1-5): GAGVSQTPSNKVTEKGKYVELRCDPISGHTALYWYRQSLGQGPEFLIYFQGTGAADDSGLPNDRFFAVRPEGSVSTLKIQRTERGDSAVYLCASSAGAGQPQHFGDGTRLSIL.